This entry lists 8 T cell receptor beta chains sequenced from one sample in a study of CD8+CD57+ T cells in acquired aplastic anemia. TCR beta VDJ and CDR3 profiling used genomic DNA as template. Each CDR3 protein gets one entry after TCRdb re-called the reads with MiXCR. The table has around 79,000 distinct CDR3 sequences, 55% to 75% seen once; the top ten hold roughly 80%. Whoever was chosen for sequencing had shown CD8+CD57+ cell expansion by flow cytometry. What was sequenced was sorted CD4+, CD8+, or CD8+CD57+ T cells (not recorded which) from PBMCs. These receptors originate from a human donor with aplastic anemia.

This clonotype was seen ten or more times. The chain is built from TRBV20-1 and TRBJ2-4; 8 nucleotides agree with TRBD1. The germline CDR1 and CDR2 sequences are DFQATT and SNEGSKA (reference sequence). The J segment lost 3 bases and the V segment lost 0 bases, leaving 7 bases of the junction unmatched. The CDR3 sequence is 16 residues long. The CDR3 DNA reads as TGCAGTGCTAGAGATGCCCCGGACAGGGACAAAAACATTCAGTACTTC. Its protein product is CSARDAPDRDKNIQYF.

V and J are TRBV24-1 and TRBJ1-1; maybe TRBD1 (5 bases). V dropped 5 bases and J dropped 4 bases, with 10 bases sitting between them. CDR1 is KGHDR and CDR2 is SFDVKD in the germline V gene. The CDR3 runs 13 residues. The CDR3 nucleotides read TGTGCCACCAGTGTCCCAGGGAGCACTGAAGCTTTCTTT. Encoded protein: CATSVPGSTEAFF.

This clonotype was observed many times. The chain joins TRBV4-1 to TRBJ2-7; D remains ambiguous. In germline, CDR1 is MGHRA, CDR2 YSYEKL. This CDR3 comprises 14 residues. Trimming shortened V by 0 bases and J by 2 bases, and 8 bases separated the two germline ends. CDR3 sequence: CASSQEGPAYEQYF. The DNA for the CDR3 is TGCGCCAGCAGCCAAGAGGGTCCAGCCTACGAGCAGTACTTC.

A note on this clonotype: At one end, the junction sequence differs from germline, possibly due to a read error. CDR3 sequence: CATRDNSGRTNNEQFF. As DNA, the CDR3 is TGTGCCACCCGTGACAATAGCGGGAGGACTAACAATGAGCAGTTCTTC. The chain uses TRBV24-1 and TRBJ2-1; 10 nucleotides line up with TRBD2. Germline V CDR1 and CDR2: KGHDR, SFDVKD. The CDR3 covers 16 residues.

This rearrangement joins TRBV10-3 to TRBJ2-7, with D tentatively TRBD1 (6 bases). V was cut by 8 bases and J by 0 bases, with 14 bases left in between. The germline gives CDR1 ENHRY, CDR2 SYGVKD. The CDR3 totals 14 residues. CDR3 nucleotide sequence: TGTGCCATCGTGCAGGGGCCGAGCTCCTACGAGCAGTACTTC. Encoded protein: CAIVQGPSSYEQYF.

The chain links TRBV2 to TRBJ1-2; 7 bases align to TRBD1. Germline-derived CDR1 and CDR2 are SNHLY and FYNNEI. V lost 6 bases, J lost 4 bases, and 2 bases stayed unmatched. The CDR3 extends over 12 amino acids. CDR3 sequence reads: CASRGQIYGYTF. Here the CDR3 DNA reads TGTGCCAGCAGGGGACAGATCTATGGCTACACCTTC. Using reference TRBV2 and TRBJ1-2 for the parts outside the CDR3, the full variable domain is EPEVTQTPSHQVTQMGQEVILRCVPISNHLYFYWYRQILGQKVEFLVSFYNNEISEKSEIFDDQFSVERPDGSNFTLKIRSTKLEDSAMYFCASRGQIYGYTFGSGTRLTVV.

The chain uses TRBV24-1 and TRBJ1-5; 8 bases are shared with TRBD1. V gave up 6 bases and J gave up 6 bases; unmatched junction bases: 6. Germline V CDR1 and CDR2: KGHDR, SFDVKD. The CDR3 spans 14 residues. The CDR3 DNA reads TGTGCCACCAGTCATGGACAGGGAGTTCAGCCCCAGCATTTT. It codes for CATSHGQGVQPQHF.

The chain employs TRBV7-9 and TRBJ2-7; D is uncertain. The V end lost 6 bases, the J end lost 0 bases, and 9 bases lay between the germline ends. The CDR3 extends over 13 amino acids. Germline assignment: CDR1 SEHNR and CDR2 FQNEAQ (reference sequence). The CDR3 loop reads CASSPHPSYEQYF. CDR3 DNA: TGTGCCAGCAGTCCCCATCCCTCCTACGAGCAGTACTTC.